This TCR beta chain was retrieved from a study of blood T cell repertoires in COVID-19. Study-level information: The study drew acute and convalescent COVID-19 samples from the United States, Italy and Spain.

The CDR3 has 14 residues. Germline trimming cut 5 bases from V and 5 bases from J; bases unmatched to any gene: 7. Per the germline V gene, CDR1 is SGHRS and CDR2 is YFSETQ. Under the authors' procedure: Scientists estimated how many nucleated cells there were by amplifying reference gene primers. Data came from immunoSEQ multiplex PCR; TCRdb stores just in-frame clones and leaves some out. D and trimming were read from the DNA, whereas the V and J calls and clone size are those reported in that table. The table records around 300,000 clones, about 88% of them present only once. The gene calls are TRBV5-1 and TRBJ2-3; TRBD2 agrees at 8 bases. The clonotype was recovered from a woman aged 70 to 79 with COVID-19, enrolled during active disease. Sequencing was done on a sample of peripheral blood. The CDR3 region has the DNA TGCGCCAGCAGACTAGCGAGCGGGGGAGATACGCAGTATTTT. Protein sequence: CASRLASGGDTQYF.